This passage covers 23 T cell receptor delta chains from one sample sequenced in a study of gamma-delta chains in newborns, infants, children. TCRdb repeated clone calling on the reads with CATT. Of around 2,800 delta-chain clones in the sample, 2.6% were seen once. The sample comprised blood. These receptor sequences come from a child who was a newborn, infant or young child, either healthy, febrile or measles-vaccinated (not recorded which).

A remark on this clone: This clone may be a read error of a much larger clone one base away. This sample also contains other DNA sequences that code for the same CDR3. This rearrangement joins TRDV2 to TRDJ1, with 8 bases matching TRDD3. CDR1 GEAIGNYY and CDR2 EKD come from the germline V gene. V lost 4 bases and J lost 0; bases outside the gene matches: 12. The CDR3 consists of 17 residues. The CDR3 is CACDGLTGGPNTDKLIF. Written as DNA, the CDR3 is TGTGCCTGTGATGGTCTCACTGGGGGTCCTAACACCGATAAACTCATCTTT.

The chain joins TRDV2 to TRDJ1; TRDD3 is a possible D gene (5 bases). There are 19 residues in the CDR3. Germline V CDR1 and CDR2: GEAIGNYY, EKD. V was cut by 3 bases and J by 2 bases, with 27 bases left in between. CDR3: CACDSLKGLGSRFTDKLIF. In DNA, the CDR3 is TGTGCCTGTGACTCCCTTAAGGGGTTGGGGTCTCGCTTTACCGATAAACTCATCTTT.

In this sample, this clone is medium-sized. The genes are TRDV2 and TRDJ1, with TRDD3 matching over 13 bases. The CDR3 contains 20 residues. V was pared by 0 bases and J by 1 base, with 13 bases of the junction left unmatched. Germline lookup yields CDR1 GEAIGNYY and CDR2 EKD. CDR3 residues: CACDTVTGGYAKLSTDKLIF. CDR3 in DNA: TGTGCCTGTGACACCGTAACTGGGGGATACGCGAAGCTAAGCACCGATAAACTCATCTTT.

This clone was counted between two and nine times. This may stem from a read error, because a much larger clone lies one nucleotide away. The same CDR3 can be traced to other DNA sequences in this sample. This CDR3 reads CACDTAYGSSWDTRQMFF. DNA of the CDR3: TGTGCCTGCGACACCGCATACGGAAGCTCCTGGGACACCCGACAGATGTTTTTC. This chain connects TRDV2 to TRDJ3; D might be TRDD3 (5 bases). CDR3 size: 18 residues. Germline CDR1 reads GEAIGNYY; CDR2 reads EKD.

In its sample, this clone ranks as large. Other DNA sequences in this sample translate to the same CDR3. The J gene is TRDJ1, the V gene TRDV2; D possibly corresponds to TRDD3 (6 bases). The CDR3 has 14 residues. Germline V gives CDR1 GEAIGNYY, CDR2 EKD. V was trimmed by 0 bases and J by 3 bases, leaving 10 bases between them. The CDR3: CACDTVGDSDKLIF. CDR3 in DNA: TGTGCCTGTGACACCGTCGGGGATTCCGATAAACTCATCTTT.

This clone is medium-sized within its sample. Other DNA sequences of this sample code for an identical CDR3. The chain couples TRDV2 to TRDJ1; 7 bases are shared with TRDD3. CDR1 is GEAIGNYY and CDR2 is EKD in the germline V gene. Trimming removed 0 bases from V and 2 bases from J; junction bases left unmatched: 20. This CDR3 is 20 amino acids long. DNA for the CDR3: TGTGCCTGTGACACCGTTGGATCCTCTGGGGGGCTCCTAGGGACCGATAAACTCATCTTT. Its protein product is CACDTVGSSGGLLGTDKLIF.

The chain links TRDV2 to TRDJ1; a possible D gene is TRDD3 (6 bases). Trimming took 3 bases from V and 0 from J, leaving 19 bases between them. CDR3 length: 17 amino acids. Germline loops: CDR1 GEAIGNYY, CDR2 EKD. The chain's CDR3 is CACDHLTGSHYTDKLIF. CDR3 nucleotide sequence: TGTGCCTGTGACCACCTTACTGGGAGCCATTACACCGATAAACTCATCTTT.

This clone was seen a few times. One end of the junction varies from germline; a read error may be responsible. The chain carries TRDV2 and TRDJ1; 9 bases line up with TRDD3. This CDR3 is 16 amino acids long. Germline lookup yields CDR1 GEAIGNYY and CDR2 EKD. CDR3: CARDFLGDRHTDKLIF. The CDR3 coding sequence is TGTGCCCGTGACTTTTTGGGGGATAGGCACACCGATAAACTCATCTTT.

This clone appeared a few times. The chain carries TRDV2 and TRDJ1; 8 nucleotides line up with TRDD2. Germline CDR1 GEAIGNYY, CDR2 EKD. This CDR3 has 20 amino acids. Trimming at V came to 3 bases and at J to 0 bases, leaving 20 bases not matched to a gene. The CDR3 reads CACDALPTPELPLYTDKLIF. As DNA, the CDR3 is TGTGCCTGTGACGCTCTTCCTACTCCGGAGCTGCCTCTTTACACCGATAAACTCATCTTT.

By share, this clone ranks as medium-sized (0.01 to 0.1%). Other DNA sequences in this sample translate to the same CDR3. This sequence joins TRDV2 and TRDJ1, with D tentatively TRDD3 (5 bases). CDR1 is GEAIGNYY, CDR2 EKD, per germline. The V end was cut by 1 base, the J end by 4 bases, with 21 bases between. This CDR3 is built from 17 residues. CDR3 sequence (DNA): TGTGCCTGTGACACTATCGGGGGGCCAACGAGGGGCGATAAACTCATCTTT. It yields the protein CACDTIGGPTRGDKLIF.

By sample share, this clone is medium-sized. The chain uses TRDV2 and TRDJ1; D is unresolved. Germline CDR1 and CDR2: GEAIGNYY and EKD. This CDR3 region has 14 residues. The V gene lost 1 base and the J gene lost 0 bases, with 8 bases spanning the gap. The CDR3 coding sequence is TGTGCCTGTGACACGATCGGGTACACCGATAAACTCATCTTT. Protein sequence: CACDTIGYTDKLIF.

By share of the sample, this clone is medium-sized. The chain has TRDV2 and TRDJ1; 8 bases map to TRDD3. Germline V gives CDR1 GEAIGNYY, CDR2 EKD. The CDR3 sequence is 21 residues long. V lost 0 bases and J lost 0; bases outside the gene matches: 20. The CDR3 loop is CACDTVRPVRNTGGHTDKLIF. The CDR3 DNA sequence: TGTGCCTGTGACACCGTCCGGCCAGTTCGCAATACTGGGGGTCACACCGATAAACTCATCTTT.

Details on this clone: At one of its ends the junction is not consistent with the germline gene, which may arise from a read error. The chain combines TRDV2 with TRDJ3, with D possibly being TRDD3 (5 bases). The germline V gene has CDR1 GEAIGNYY and CDR2 EKD. This CDR3 is 19 amino acids long. Here the CDR3 reads CACDTLKSGSSWDTRQVFF. As DNA, the CDR3 is TGTGCCTGTGACACTCTTAAATCAGGAAGCTCCTGGGACACCCGACAGGTGTTTTTC.

This clone turned up a few times. One base away lies a much larger clone, so this may be a sequencing read error. The chain uses TRDV2 and TRDJ3; 8 bases map to TRDD3. This CDR3 region has 18 residues. The germline CDR1 and CDR2 sequences are GEAIGNYY and EKD. The CDR3 nucleotides read TGTGCCTGTGACTCTGGGGGACCCTTTTCCTGGGACGCCCGACAGATGTTTTTC. It translates to CACDSGGPFSWDARQMFF.

About this clone itself: A far larger clone is only one base removed, so a read error is likely. The chain couples TRDV2 to TRDJ1; TRDD3 aligns across 9 bases. The CDR3 loop spans 18 amino acids. The V and J ends lost 5 bases and 0 bases, in that order; junction bases with no gene match: 15. Per the germline V gene, CDR1 is GEAIGNYY and CDR2 is EKD. The CDR3 DNA sequence: TGTGCCTGTGTCAAATTAGGGGGGATACCGATTAACACCGATAAACTCATCTTT. Protein product: CACVKLGGIPINTDKLIF.

This clone ranks as medium-sized (0.01 to 0.1%). The chain carries TRDV2 and TRDJ3; TRDD3 matches 9 bases. The CDR3 consists of 21 residues. The J segment lost 0 bases and the V segment lost 0 bases, leaving 11 bases of the junction unmatched. From germline, CDR1 is GEAIGNYY and CDR2 EKD. CDR3 coding DNA: TGTGCCTGTGACACCGGAACTGGGGGACCATGGGACTCCTGGGACACCCGACAGATGTTTTTC. Protein: CACDTGTGGPWDSWDTRQMFF.

A remark on this clone: This may be a read error, as it is one base from a much larger clone. The sample has other DNA sequences that encode this CDR3 too. This chain links TRDV2 with TRDJ1; 7 positions agree with TRDD3. This CDR3 region has 16 residues. Per germline, CDR1 GEAIGNYY and CDR2 EKD. The ends lost 3 bases at V and 5 bases at J; junction bases unmatched: 14. The CDR3 is CACDSLVGESTDKLIF. The CDR3 nucleotides read TGTGCCTGTGACTCCTTGGTGGGGGAATCAACTGATAAACTCATCTTT.

A note on this clone: A read error likely explains this, since a far larger clone differs by one base. The chain has TRDV2 and TRDJ3; 9 nucleotides match TRDD3. From germline, CDR1 is GEAIGNYY and CDR2 EKD. The CDR3 covers 23 residues. The CDR3 loop is CACDTDLISGGFRGSWDTRQTFF. DNA for the CDR3: TGTGCCTGTGACACCGACCTAATCTCTGGGGGATTCCGTGGCTCCTGGGACACCCGACAGACGTTTTTC.

This rearrangement joins TRDV2 to TRDJ1; TRDD3 agrees at 13 bases. Per germline, CDR1 GEAIGNYY and CDR2 EKD. V was clipped by 0 bases and J by 2 bases; unmatched bases: 11. The CDR3 runs to 19 residues. The CDR3 is CACDTVGVLGDTVTDKLIF. Written as DNA, the CDR3 is TGTGCCTGTGACACCGTGGGAGTACTGGGGGATACGGTGACCGATAAACTCATCTTT.

As regards this clone: A much larger clonotype is one base distant, so this may be a read error. Other nucleotide sequences in the sample specify the same CDR3. The chain joins TRDV2 to TRDJ1, with TRDD3 identical over 9 bases. Germline V CDR1 and CDR2: GEAIGNYY, EKD. J gave up 4 bases and V 1 base, and 21 bases lay outside the gene matches. The CDR3 spans 20 residues. CDR3 region: CACDTIPNWGTARLVDKLIF. The CDR3 DNA reads TGTGCCTGTGACACAATTCCTAACTGGGGGACTGCGAGGCTGGTCGATAAACTCATCTTT.

For this clone: A far larger clone is off by one base, so a read error is likely. No V gene was called, and the J gene is TRDJ1. The length of the CDR3 is 17 residues. CDR3 amino acids: CACDPVGGHRDTDKLIF. The DNA of the CDR3 is TGTGCCTGTGACCCAGTCGGAGGACACCGAGACACCGATAAACTCATCTTT.

By its share, this clone is medium-sized. Additional DNA sequences in this sample encode the identical CDR3. V is TRDV2 and J is TRDJ3, with D unresolved. Germline values: CDR1 GEAIGNYY, CDR2 EKD. The CDR3 has 18 amino acids. Trimming shortened V by 0 bases and J by 0 bases, and 11 bases separated the two germline ends. CDR3 residues: CACDTAGASSWDTRQMFF. Here the CDR3 DNA reads TGTGCCTGTGACACCGCCGGGGCAAGCTCCTGGGACACCCGACAGATGTTTTTC.

This clone showed up just a few times. A clone one base away is much larger, so this may be a read error. The chain links TRDV2 to TRDJ1; TRDD3 aligns across 7 bases. V lost 3 bases and J lost 0; bases outside the gene matches: 15. This CDR3 has 18 residues. Germline V gene lookup returns CDR1 GEAIGNYY and CDR2 EKD. The CDR3 bases are TGTGCCTGTGACGCCCTGGGGGCTAACGGTCGAGACACCGATAAACTCATCTTT. Amino acid sequence: CACDALGANGRDTDKLIF.